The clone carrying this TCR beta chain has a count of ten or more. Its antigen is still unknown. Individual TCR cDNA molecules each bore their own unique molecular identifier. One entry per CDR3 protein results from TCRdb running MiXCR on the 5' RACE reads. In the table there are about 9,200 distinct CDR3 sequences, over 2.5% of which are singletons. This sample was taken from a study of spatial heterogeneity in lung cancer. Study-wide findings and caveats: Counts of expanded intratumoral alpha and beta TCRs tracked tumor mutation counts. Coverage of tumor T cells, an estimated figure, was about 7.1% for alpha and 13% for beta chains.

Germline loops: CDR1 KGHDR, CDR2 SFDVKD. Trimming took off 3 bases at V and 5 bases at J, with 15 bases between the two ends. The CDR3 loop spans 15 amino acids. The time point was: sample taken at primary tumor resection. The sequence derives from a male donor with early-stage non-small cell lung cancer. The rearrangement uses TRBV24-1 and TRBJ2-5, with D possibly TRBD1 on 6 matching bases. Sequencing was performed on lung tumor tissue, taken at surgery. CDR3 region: CATSDPDRFVETQYF. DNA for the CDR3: TGTGCCACCAGTGATCCAGACAGGTTCGTCGAGACCCAGTACTTC.